This TCR beta chain was recovered during a study of T cells in Graves' hyperthyroidism and ophthalmopathy. Study-level results: Blood also carried most thyroid clonotypes expanded above 0.001. A 13 V-J model separated ophthalmopathy from stable hyperthyroidism.

Turning to this clonotype: Its antigen is not known.

Patients showing uncontrolled infection, other autoimmune disease, pregnancy or lactation were ineligible. Diagnosis relied on clinical symptoms, serum thyroxine and TRAb, thyroid ultrasound and orbital computed tomography. V lost 5 bases and J lost 9, with 13 bases in between. CDR3 size: 12 residues. The germline V gene encodes CDR1 SGHTA and CDR2 FQGNSA. The CDR3 regions of TCR beta were amplified from RNA transcripts. Initially, a first-round RT-PCR of the TCR CDR3 employed the HTBI primer set. TCRdb re-derived calls from the multiplex PCR reads in MiXCR, one entry per CDR3 protein. Of more than 550,000 distinct CDR3 sequences detected, about 45% appear once; the ten largest clones hold roughly 6.5%.

The sequenced material came from peripheral blood or thyroid tissue (not recorded which). This TCR came from an adult man with Graves' disease, either hyperthyroidism or ophthalmopathy (not recorded which). This chain joins TRBV7-2 and TRBJ2-5; weak D call: TRBD1 (6 bases). CDR3 bases: TGTGCCAGCAGCCAAGGGGGTGAGGCCCAGTACTTC. It specifies CASSQGGEAQYF.